This T cell receptor beta chain was retrieved from a study of metastatic and nonmetastatic thyroid tumors (dated by TCRdb to between 2020 and 2021). With regard to the full study: For patients with malignant and with benign thyroid disease, the researchers compared repertoires between peripheral blood samples and tumor or nodule tissue samples.

What the study reported, not specific to this receptor: TCR beta diversity was reported as significantly higher in malignant tumors than in benign nodules, in both blood and tumor samples.

Library preparation was by PCR. These reads were obtained on an Illumina HiSeq 4000. High-throughput sequencing was used to profile the TCR beta-chain CDR3 region of each patient. Regarding the original processing steps: Drawing on CDR3 differences between clinicopathological groups, the researchers built a classifier meant to tell apart patients with distant-metastatic papillary thyroid cancer. The Shannon index was used to assess repertoire diversity, and the Morisita-Horn index was used to assess tumor-blood repertoire similarity. In TCRdb, the public reads were trimmed at Q25 with fastp and aligned with MiXCR, with productive beta chains retained. The V and J calls come from TCRdb's annotation, not from the publication. For this sample the table gives 80,000 to 85,000 clones, of which around an eighth were detected only once. The ten largest clones take up about 10% of the sample. Before undergoing thyroid surgery, none of the patients had been given any kind of treatment. The study retrospectively analysed patient clinical samples collected from about 2012 to 2019 using T-cell receptor beta sequencing.

From a lookup of the germline V gene (reference sequence), CDR1 and CDR2 are SGHNT and YYREEE. V and J are truncated by 0 bases and 1 base respectively, leaving an intervening sequence of 11 bases. The CDR3 contains 15 residues, cysteine and phenylalanine counted. The DNA shown is the 45-base CDR3, in frame from base 1. This clone was counted at least ten times. This receptor's antigen is unknown. No base quality information exists; no much larger clone differs at one position. This TCR was recovered from a female donor with papillary thyroid cancer or a benign thyroid nodule (not recorded which). Some clones in this sample may be carry-over from other donors' samples. Input material: tumor tissue. The chain links TRBV5-4 with TRBJ2-7; the D gene is possibly TRBD1 or TRBD2, with 5 bases matching each. CDR3 protein: CASSLGDGISYEQYF. The sequenced DNA: TGTGCCAGCAGCTTGGGGGACGGGATATCCTACGAGCAGTACTTC.